The T cell receptor beta chain described here comes from a study of a mutant IDH1 vaccine in newly diagnosed glioma. CDR3 size: 13 residues. CDR1 and CDR2 from the germline V gene are SNHLY and FYNNEI. The V gene lost 1 base and the J gene lost 9 bases, with 7 bases spanning the gap. Concerning this clone itself: Its antigen is currently unknown.

Sample time point: week 35, safety follow-up. It was 300 ug of mutant IDH1 20-mer peptide that made up each vaccine dose, given with topical imiquimod. Measured with immunoSEQ multiplex PCR; TCRdb has only the in-frame clones, and not every one. Of about 30,000 clones in the sample, around four fifths are singletons; the top ten hold approximately 10%. Sequencing used PBMCs, obtained from a glioma patient whose treatment included an IDH1 peptide vaccine. The gene calls are TRBV2 and TRBJ1-6, with D uncertain. The TCR comes from a woman between 40 and 50 years old with glioma. The CDR3 spells CASSEESGSPLHF. The CDR3 DNA follows: TGTGCCAGCAGTGAAGAAAGCGGTTCACCCCTCCACTTT.